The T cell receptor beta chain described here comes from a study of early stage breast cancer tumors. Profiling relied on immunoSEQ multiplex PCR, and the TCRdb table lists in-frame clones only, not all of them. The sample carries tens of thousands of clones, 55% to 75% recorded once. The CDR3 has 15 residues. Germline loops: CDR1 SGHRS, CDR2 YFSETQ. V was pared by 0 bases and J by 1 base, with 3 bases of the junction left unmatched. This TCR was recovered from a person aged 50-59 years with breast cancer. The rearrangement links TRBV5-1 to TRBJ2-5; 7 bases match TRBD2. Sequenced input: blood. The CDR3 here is CASSLEGGVQETQYF. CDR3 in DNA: TGCGCCAGCAGCTTGGAGGGAGGGGTCCAAGAGACCCAGTACTTC.